This TCR beta chain was found in a study of CD8 T cell repertoires and HIV-1 epitope variants. This clone occurred a few times. Antigen unknown. Method: immunoSEQ multiplex PCR; TCRdb's copy keeps in-frame clones and lacks some. The sample has thousands of clones; 64% are singletons. Per germline, CDR1 LGHNA and CDR2 YSLEER. The V and J ends lost 0 bases and 0 bases respectively, with 8 bases between them. The CDR3 loop spans 15 amino acids. This receptor was identified in a male donor with HIV. The sample taken for sequencing was cultured CD8+ T cells derived from PBMCs. V usage is TRBV4-3 and J usage is TRBJ1-2; D is undetermined. DNA of the CDR3: TGCGCCAGCAGCCAAGAGCTCGGATCTAACTATGGCTACACCTTC. Translation gives CASSQELGSNYGYTF.